These 27 T cell receptor beta chains were all obtained from the same sample, sequenced in a study of cytomegalovirus exposure and HLA in healthy donors. The PCR ran on 60 Vbeta and 13 Jbeta primers. Method: immunoSEQ multiplex PCR; TCRdb's copy keeps in-frame clones and lacks some. Among under 200,000 clones listed, 70% to 80% were seen once. Sequenced input: PBMCs. Receptors were obtained from a man aged 55 to 70 in good health and CMV-seronegative.

The chain uses TRBV7-8 and TRBJ2-7; perhaps TRBD2 as D (6 bases). V dropped 3 bases and J dropped 1 base, with 13 bases sitting between them. The CDR3 extends over 15 amino acids. Germline V gene data show CDR1 as SGHVS and CDR2 as FQNEAQ. For the CDR3, the DNA is TGTGCCAGCAGCTTTCGGGGGAGGCGGTCCTACGAGCAGTACTTC. As protein: CASSFRGRRSYEQYF.

The CDR3 DNA is TGTGCCAGCAGCTTTAACAGGGAGACTGAAGCTTTCTTT. It translates to CASSFNRETEAFF. V usage is TRBV11-2 and J usage is TRBJ1-1; tentatively, D is TRBD1 (6 bases). The CDR3 runs 13 residues. Germline loops: CDR1 SGHAT, CDR2 FQNNGV. Trimming removed 3 bases from V and 5 bases from J, with 10 bases in between.

V usage is TRBV27 and J usage is TRBJ2-7, with 8 bases lining up with TRBD1. Trimming cost V 5 bases and J 2 bases; bases outside gene matches: 11. The germline V gene encodes CDR1 MNHEY and CDR2 SMNVEV (reference sequence). The CDR3 totals 16 residues. In nucleotides, the CDR3 is TGTGCCAGCAGTCTAACTCCCGGGACAGGAGCCTACGAGCAGTACTTC. Translating gives CASSLTPGTGAYEQYF.

This clone was observed a few times. This chain joins TRBV30 and TRBJ2-1; 8 positions agree with TRBD2. Unmatched junction bases numbered 8, after V lost 8 bases and J lost 2 bases. Looked up from germline, CDR1 is GTSNPN and CDR2 is SVGIG (reference sequence). The CDR3 sequence is 14 residues long. The CDR3 spells CAAISGSTYNEQFF. CDR3 DNA: TGTGCCGCGATAAGCGGGAGTACCTACAATGAGCAGTTCTTC.

The V gene is TRBV6-5, the J gene TRBJ2-7; tentative D call: TRBD2 (6 bases). The germline CDR1 and CDR2 sequences are MNHEY and SVGAGI. V lost 6 bases and J lost 7, with 13 bases in between. This CDR3 spans 12 amino acids. For the CDR3, the DNA is TGTGCCAGCAGAACCTACCGGGGGGAGCAGTACTTC. It yields the protein CASRTYRGEQYF.

This clone was counted once. The V and J genes are TRBV28 and TRBJ1-2, with a possible D match to TRBD1 (6 bases). The germline V gene encodes CDR1 MDHEN and CDR2 SYDVKM. The CDR3 totals 12 residues. With 4 bases removed from V and 5 bases from J, the gap between germline ends came to 8 bases. This CDR3 reads CASSSQGYGYTF. The DNA of the CDR3 is TGTGCCAGCAGTTCACAGGGTTATGGCTACACCTTC.

As regards this clone: The junction does not match germline at one end; this may be a read error. The chain recombines TRBV7-9 with TRBJ1-5; tentative D call: TRBD1 (5 bases). The CDR3 is 18 amino acids. The germline V gene encodes CDR1 SEHNR and CDR2 FQNEAQ (reference sequence). CDR3 in DNA: TGTTCCAGCAGCCCCCGGGGAGGTTTGGGACCTAGCAATCAGCCCCAGCATTTT. It codes for CSSSPRGGLGPSNQPQHF.

With regard to this clone: Other DNA sequences in the sample encode the same CDR3. The chain couples TRBV19 to TRBJ1-5; 7 bases align to TRBD1. After removal of 3 bases from V and 7 bases from J, the junction contained 3 bases not matched to a gene. The germline V gene has CDR1 LNHDA and CDR2 SQIVND (reference sequence). The CDR3 has 13 residues. The CDR3 coding sequence is TGTGCCAGTAGTATCGACAGGGACCAGCCCCAGCATTTT. It specifies CASSIDRDQPQHF.

The chain joins TRBV12-1 to TRBJ2-3; the D call of TRBD2 is as the table states it, not checked on the DNA. TRBV12-1 is a pseudogene. This CDR3 has 21 residues. The CDR3 nucleotides read TGTGCCAGCAGCTTCCTACTTCCAGGGACTAGCCCCCAGACTGGCACAGATACGCAGTATTTT. It is translated as CASSFLLPGTSPQTGTDTQYF.

This chain connects TRBV7-9 to TRBJ2-3, with TRBD2 matching over 10 bases. V was clipped by 1 base and J by 1 base; unmatched bases: 8. Germline CDR1 and CDR2: SEHNR and FQNEAQ (reference sequence). The CDR3 sequence is 18 residues long. Here the CDR3 DNA reads TGTGCCAGCAGCTTAGGGCTAGCGGGAGTTACCCGCACAGATACGCAGTATTTT. Protein product: CASSLGLAGVTRTDTQYF.

This clone appeared a few times. The chain couples TRBV27 to TRBJ2-7; 13 bases line up with TRBD2. CDR1 MNHEY and CDR2 SMNVEV come from the germline V gene (reference sequence). Trimming took 4 bases from V and 2 from J; bases not matched to a gene: 5. CDR3 length: 16 amino acids. This CDR3 reads CASSSLGTSGTYEQYF. Here the CDR3 DNA reads TGTGCCAGCAGTTCCCTAGGGACTAGCGGGACCTACGAGCAGTACTTC.

The chain employs TRBV2 and TRBJ2-1, with TRBD2 matching 11 bases. This CDR3 is 15 amino acids long. CDR1 is SNHLY and CDR2 is FYNNEI in the germline V gene. V lost 6 bases and J lost 8; bases outside the gene matches: 9. Here the CDR3 DNA reads TGTGCCAGCAGCCTCCTAGCGGGAGGCTTCGATGAGCAGTTCTTC. The encoded protein is CASSLLAGGFDEQFF.

V gene TRBV28 combines with J gene TRBJ1-2, with D perhaps TRBD1 (5 bases). The CDR3 spans 16 residues. CDR1 and CDR2 from the germline V gene are MDHEN and SYDVKM. With 6 bases removed from V and 5 bases from J, the gap between germline ends came to 22 bases. For the CDR3, the DNA is TGTGCCAGCAGCCAGGGTGCGGCTGCAGGGAGGTATGGCTACACCTTC. It specifies CASSQGAAAGRYGYTF.

The V and J genes are TRBV5-6 and TRBJ2-1, with TRBD2 identical over 9 bases. CDR3 size: 15 residues. From germline, CDR1 is SGHDT and CDR2 YYEEEE. The trim removed 4 bases at V and 1 base at J, leaving 3 bases unmatched. The CDR3 protein is CASSPLAGSYNEQFF. In DNA form, the CDR3 reads TGTGCCAGCAGCCCTCTAGCGGGGTCCTACAATGAGCAGTTCTTC.

The rearrangement joins TRBV29-1 to TRBJ1-1; TRBD1 is a possible D gene (6 bases). The CDR3 has 13 residues. The germline V gene encodes CDR1 SQVTM and CDR2 ANQGSEA. Trimming removed 7 bases at V and 2 bases at J, with 14 bases between. The chain's CDR3 is CSGSGQLNTEAFF. CDR3 bases: TGCAGCGGATCCGGACAGCTAAACACTGAAGCTTTCTTT. Variable domain in full (rest from reference TRBV29-1 and TRBJ1-1): SAVISQKPSRDICQRGTSLTIQCQVDSQVTMMFWYRQQPGQSLTLIATANQGSEATYESGFVIDKFPISRPNLTFSTLTVSNMSPEDSSIYLCSGSGQLNTEAFFGQGTRLTVV.

The chain links TRBV7-2 to TRBJ2-3; D might be TRBD2 (6 bases). V was cut by 8 bases and J by 11 bases, with 17 bases left in between. Germline CDR1 reads SGHTA; CDR2 reads FQGNSA. The CDR3 spans 12 residues. The CDR3 loop reads CASSRAGGMQYF. Written as DNA, the CDR3 is TGTGCCAGCTCGAGAGCGGGTGGAATGCAGTATTTT.

The gene calls are TRBV19 and TRBJ2-1; 9 nucleotides agree with TRBD1. V lost 1 base, J lost 3 bases, and 1 base stayed unmatched. Germline loops: CDR1 LNHDA, CDR2 SQIVND (reference sequence). The CDR3 is made up of 15 amino acids. The CDR3 DNA reads TGTGCCAGTAGTATAGGACAGGGGGTCTACAATGAGCAGTTCTTC. As protein: CASSIGQGVYNEQFF.

This clone was counted only a few times. The rearrangement uses TRBV7-2 and TRBJ1-5; no definite D call. With 8 bases removed from V and 0 bases from J, the gap between germline ends came to 17 bases. This CDR3 has 16 residues. Germline CDR1 reads SGHTA; CDR2 reads FQGNSA. CDR3 coding DNA: TGTGCCAGCGGCCGGAACTCGGGGTATAGCAATCAGCCCCAGCATTTT. Its translation: CASGRNSGYSNQPQHF. Variable domain in full (rest from reference TRBV7-2 and TRBJ1-5): GAGVSQSPSNKVTEKGKDVELRCDPISGHTALYWYRQSLGQGLEFLIYFQGNSAPDKSGLPSDRFSAERTGGSVSTLTIQRTQQEDSAVYLCASGRNSGYSNQPQHFGDGTRLSIL.

This chain links TRBV7-2 with TRBJ1-2, with D possibly TRBD1 on 5 matching bases. The CDR3 consists of 17 residues. The V and J ends lost 2 bases and 5 bases respectively, with 21 bases between them. Germline lookup yields CDR1 SGHTA and CDR2 FQGNSA. The CDR3 DNA sequence: TGTGCCAGCAGCTTAAGCCCCGAGGGGACTCGGGGTTATGGCTACACCTTC. Protein product: CASSLSPEGTRGYGYTF.

V and J are TRBV6-1 and TRBJ2-7; 8 nucleotides line up with TRBD1. This CDR3 spans 15 amino acids. Trimming at V came to 1 base and at J to 5 bases, leaving 7 bases not matched to a gene. Germline V CDR1 and CDR2: MNHNS, SASEGT. CDR3 amino acids: CASSEGQGPVDEQYF. Here the CDR3 DNA reads TGTGCCAGCAGTGAAGGACAGGGGCCTGTAGACGAGCAGTACTTC.

The rearrangement links TRBV5-1 to TRBJ1-2; 12 nucleotides agree with TRBD1. Germline CDR1 and CDR2: SGHRS and YFSETQ. With V trimmed by 3 bases and J by 7 bases, 10 bases remained unmatched. The CDR3 loop spans 16 amino acids. CDR3 region: CASSWSVGTGGGGYTF. In nucleotides, the CDR3 is TGCGCCAGCAGCTGGAGCGTCGGGACAGGGGGCGGTGGCTACACCTTC.

This clone was seen a few times. V is TRBV27 and J is TRBJ1-2, with a possible D match to TRBD1 (5 bases). This CDR3 contains 15 residues. Trimming shortened V by 5 bases and J by 3 bases, and 16 bases separated the two germline ends. Looked up from germline, CDR1 is MNHEY and CDR2 is SMNVEV (reference sequence). The CDR3 sequence: CASSPGTGAYYGYTF. The CDR3 DNA sequence: TGTGCCAGCAGTCCAGGGACGGGAGCATACTATGGCTACACCTTC.

As concerns this clone: The germline gene is not matched at one end of the junction; a read error may be the cause. CDR3 in amino acids: CASSLGSSGNTIYF. DNA of the CDR3: TGTGCCAGCAGCTTGGGGAGCTCTGGAAATACCATATATTTT. This rearrangement joins TRBV11-2 to TRBJ1-3; D ambiguous. CDR3 length equals 14 residues. Per the germline V gene, CDR1 is SGHAT and CDR2 is FQNNGV.

The gene calls are TRBV6-6 and TRBJ1-5; 8 nucleotides match TRBD1. This CDR3 comprises 14 residues. Per the germline V gene, CDR1 is MNHNY and CDR2 is SVGAGI (reference sequence). After removal of 5 bases from V and 6 bases from J, the junction contained 6 bases not matched to a gene. In DNA form, the CDR3 reads TGTGCCAGCAGTACCCGACAGGGGAGTCAGCCCCAGCATTTT. As protein: CASSTRQGSQPQHF.

A single count supports this clone. This chain joins TRBV6-1 and TRBJ2-3; 10 bases are shared with TRBD1. J lost 3 bases, V lost 3 bases, and 0 bases had no gene match. In germline, CDR1 is MNHNS, CDR2 SASEGT. The CDR3 is 14 amino acids. CDR3 sequence: CASSEGQGTDTQYF. The CDR3 DNA reads as TGTGCCAGCAGTGAGGGACAGGGGACAGATACGCAGTATTTT.

This chain uses TRBV5-1 with TRBJ2-5; 9 bases agree with TRBD1. There are 18 residues in the CDR3. Per germline, CDR1 SGHRS and CDR2 YFSETQ. Trimming took 0 bases from V and 0 from J; bases not matched to a gene: 9. The CDR3: CASSLAWRGQGYQETQYF. The CDR3 bases are TGCGCCAGCAGCTTGGCGTGGAGAGGACAGGGGTACCAAGAGACCCAGTACTTC.

The chain joins TRBV10-3 to TRBJ1-6; the match to TRBD1 covers 7 bases. The CDR3 totals 15 residues. Germline assignment: CDR1 ENHRY and CDR2 SYGVKD. V dropped 7 bases and J dropped 10; count of bases not matched to a gene: 13. CDR3 sequence reads: CAITEGADSGSPLHF. The CDR3 coding sequence is TGTGCCATCACAGAGGGGGCGGATTCGGGATCACCCCTCCACTTT.